This T cell receptor (beta chain) derives from a study of cytomegalovirus exposure and HLA in healthy donors. Trimming removed 1 base from V and 2 bases from J; junction bases left unmatched: 6. Per germline, CDR1 MGHRA and CDR2 YSYEKL. The CDR3 runs 17 residues. Assay used: immunoSEQ multiplex PCR; TCRdb lists only in-frame clones, some missing. The sample yields about 250,000 clones, 87% seen once. Sequenced sample: PBMCs. The sequence was obtained from a man between 18 and 35 years old in good health and CMV-seropositive. V is TRBV4-1 and J is TRBJ2-7, with 12 bases matching TRBD2. The CDR3 is CASSQGPASGRAYEQYF. The CDR3 DNA follows: TGCGCCAGCAGCCAAGGCCCCGCTAGCGGGAGGGCCTACGAGCAGTACTTC.